Following are 3 T cell receptor beta chains from one sample sequenced in a study of T cell repertoires in cytomegalovirus infection (dated by TCRdb to about 2019). This sample's treatment or condition label indicates: in vitro stimulation with specific CMV peptide epitopes to enrich CMV-specific T cells. Their specific antigens are unknown. Sequencing was performed on an Illumina HiSeq 1500. Through fastp at Q25 and MiXCR, TCRdb rebuilt clones from the public reads, retaining in-frame beta chains. Rows are unified per CDR3 protein, each entry keeping the most common DNA and genes. Recorded for this sample are about 160,000 distinct CDR3 sequences; approximately 21% of them occurred a single time. The leading ten clones occupy roughly 25% of the sample. Sequenced material: CD8+ T cells from cultured PBMCs, taken from culture after CMV antigen stimulation. The source of these receptors is a human donor in good health (CMV status not recorded). Some clones in this sample may be carry-over from other donors' samples.

The CDR3 region is CAISAWTSGGYEQYF. DNA of the CDR3: TGTGCCATCAGTGCCTGGACTAGCGGGGGCTACGAGCAGTACTTC. The chain recombines TRBV10-3 with TRBJ2-7; 13 bases are shared with TRBD2. The CDR3 loop spans 15 amino acids. Per the germline V gene, CDR1 is ENHRY and CDR2 is SYGVKD. Trimming cost V 4 bases and J 3 bases; bases outside gene matches: 3.

With respect to this clonotype: Since a much larger clone is just one base distant, this may be a read error. This rearrangement joins TRBV7-2 to TRBJ2-3; D remains ambiguous. The CDR3 is 13 residues long. CDR1 SGHTA and CDR2 FQGNSA come from the germline V gene. Trimming shortened V by 5 bases and J by 6 bases, and 12 bases separated the two germline ends. The DNA of the CDR3 is TGTGCCAGCAGCCGGCGCCGGCGGGATACGCAGTATTTT. Translated, it gives CASSRRRRDTQYF.

This clonotype was picked up a small number of times. The chain links TRBV7-9 to TRBJ2-7, with D hard to call. The CDR3 contains 14 residues. Germline CDR1 reads SEHNR; CDR2 reads FQNEAQ (reference sequence). V lost 4 bases and J 0 bases, leaving 10 bases between the germline ends. The CDR3 DNA follows: TGTGCCAGCAGCTCCCCCCAAGGCTCCTACGAGCAGTACTTC. This gives the protein CASSSPQGSYEQYF.